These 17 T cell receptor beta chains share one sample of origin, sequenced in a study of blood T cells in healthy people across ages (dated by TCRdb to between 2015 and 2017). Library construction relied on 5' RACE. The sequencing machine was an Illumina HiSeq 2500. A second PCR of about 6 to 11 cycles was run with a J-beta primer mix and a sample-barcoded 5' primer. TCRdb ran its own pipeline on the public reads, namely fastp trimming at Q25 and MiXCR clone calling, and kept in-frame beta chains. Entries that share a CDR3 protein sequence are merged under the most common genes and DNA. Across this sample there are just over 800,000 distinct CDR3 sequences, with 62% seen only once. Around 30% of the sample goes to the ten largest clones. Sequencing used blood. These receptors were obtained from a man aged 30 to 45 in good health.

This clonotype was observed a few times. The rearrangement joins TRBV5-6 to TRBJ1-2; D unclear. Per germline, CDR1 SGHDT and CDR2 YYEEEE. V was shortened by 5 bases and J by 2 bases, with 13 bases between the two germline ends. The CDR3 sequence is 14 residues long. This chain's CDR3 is CASSLGGVNYGYTF. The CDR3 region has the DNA TGTGCCAGCAGTCTAGGCGGGGTCAACTATGGCTACACCTTC.

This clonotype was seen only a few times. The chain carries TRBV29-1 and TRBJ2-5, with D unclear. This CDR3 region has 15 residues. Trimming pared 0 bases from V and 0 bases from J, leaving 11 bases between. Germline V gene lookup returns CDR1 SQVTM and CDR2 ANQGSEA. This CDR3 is CSVEDPTVYQETQYF. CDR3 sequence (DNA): TGCAGCGTTGAAGATCCCACAGTCTACCAAGAGACCCAGTACTTC.

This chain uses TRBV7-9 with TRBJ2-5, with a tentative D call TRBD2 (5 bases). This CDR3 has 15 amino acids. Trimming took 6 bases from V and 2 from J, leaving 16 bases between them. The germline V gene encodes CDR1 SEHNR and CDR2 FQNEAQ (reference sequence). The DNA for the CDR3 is TGTGCCAGCAGTCGGGGTAGCGCGGTACAAGAGACCCAGTACTTC. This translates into CASSRGSAVQETQYF. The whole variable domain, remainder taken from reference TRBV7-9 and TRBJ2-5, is DTGVSQNPRHKITKRGQNVTFRCDPISEHNRLYWYRQTLGQGPEFLTYFQNEAQLEKSRLLSDRFSAERPKGSFSTLEIQRTEQGDSAMYLCASSRGSAVQETQYFGPGTRLLVL.

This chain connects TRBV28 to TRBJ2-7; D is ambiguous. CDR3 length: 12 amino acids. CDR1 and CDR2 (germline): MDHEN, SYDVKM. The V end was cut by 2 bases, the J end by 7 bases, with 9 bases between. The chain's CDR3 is CASSLAFREQYF. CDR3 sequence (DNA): TGTGCCAGCAGTTTAGCCTTCCGGGAGCAGTACTTC.

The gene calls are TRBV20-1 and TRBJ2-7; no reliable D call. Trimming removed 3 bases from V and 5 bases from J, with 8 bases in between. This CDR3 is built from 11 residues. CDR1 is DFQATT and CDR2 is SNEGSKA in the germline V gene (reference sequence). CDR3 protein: CSASPGDEQYF. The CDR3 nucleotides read TGCAGTGCTAGCCCGGGTGACGAGCAGTACTTC.

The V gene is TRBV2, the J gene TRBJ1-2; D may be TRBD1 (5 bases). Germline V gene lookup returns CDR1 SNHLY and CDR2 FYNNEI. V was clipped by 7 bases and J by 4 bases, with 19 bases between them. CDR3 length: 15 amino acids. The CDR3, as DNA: TGTGCCAGCAAGGCCGAGGGGCCGGGCTCCTATGGCTACACCTTC. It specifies CASKAEGPGSYGYTF. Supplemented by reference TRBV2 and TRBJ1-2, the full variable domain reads EPEVTQTPSHQVTQMGQEVILRCVPISNHLYFYWYRQILGQKVEFLVSFYNNEISEKSEIFDDQFSVERPDGSNFTLKIRSTKLEDSAMYFCASKAEGPGSYGYTFGSGTRLTVV.

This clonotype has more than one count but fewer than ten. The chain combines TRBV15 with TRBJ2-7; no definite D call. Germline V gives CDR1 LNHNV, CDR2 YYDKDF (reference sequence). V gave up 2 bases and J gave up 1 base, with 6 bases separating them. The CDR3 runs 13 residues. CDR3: CATSRSISYEQYF. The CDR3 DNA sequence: TGTGCCACCAGCAGATCAATTTCCTACGAGCAGTACTTC.

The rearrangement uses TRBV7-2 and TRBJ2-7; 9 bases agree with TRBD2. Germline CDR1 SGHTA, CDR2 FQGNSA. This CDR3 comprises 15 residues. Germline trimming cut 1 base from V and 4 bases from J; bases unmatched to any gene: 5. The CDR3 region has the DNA TGTGCCAGCAGCTTAGTTAGCGGGGGTACGTACGAGCAGTACTTC. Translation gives CASSLVSGGTYEQYF.

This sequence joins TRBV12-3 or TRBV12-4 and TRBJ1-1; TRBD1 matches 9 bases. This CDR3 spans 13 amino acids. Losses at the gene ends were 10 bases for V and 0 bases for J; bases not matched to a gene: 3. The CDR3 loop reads CANGQGMNTEAFF. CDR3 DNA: TGTGCCAACGGACAGGGGATGAACACTGAAGCTTTCTTT.

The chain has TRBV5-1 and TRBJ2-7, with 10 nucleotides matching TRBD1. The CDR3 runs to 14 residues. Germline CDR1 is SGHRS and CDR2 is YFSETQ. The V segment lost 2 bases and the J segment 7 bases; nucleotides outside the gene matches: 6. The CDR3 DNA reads TGCGCCAGCAGCTTAGGGACAGGGGCTCGAGAGCAGTACTTC. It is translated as CASSLGTGAREQYF. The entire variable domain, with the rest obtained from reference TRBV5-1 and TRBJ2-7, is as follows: KAGVTQTPRYLIKTRGQQVTLSCSPISGHRSVSWYQQTPGQGLQFLFEYFSETQRNKGNFPGRFSGRQFSNSRSEMNVSTLELGDSALYLCASSLGTGAREQYFGPGTRLTVT.

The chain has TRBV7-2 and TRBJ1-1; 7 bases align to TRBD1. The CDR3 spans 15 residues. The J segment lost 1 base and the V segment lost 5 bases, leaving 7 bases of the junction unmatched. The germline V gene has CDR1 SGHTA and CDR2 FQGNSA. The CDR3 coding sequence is TGTGCCAGCAGCATAACGGGACAGCCGAACACTGAAGCTTTCTTT. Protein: CASSITGQPNTEAFF.

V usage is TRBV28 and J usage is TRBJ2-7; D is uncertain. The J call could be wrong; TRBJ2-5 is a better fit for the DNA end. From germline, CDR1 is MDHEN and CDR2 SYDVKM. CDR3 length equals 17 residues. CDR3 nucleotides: TGTGCCAGCAGTTTGAGACCCCGGCTAATTTCACAAGAGACCCAGTACTTC. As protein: CASSLRPRLISQETQYF.

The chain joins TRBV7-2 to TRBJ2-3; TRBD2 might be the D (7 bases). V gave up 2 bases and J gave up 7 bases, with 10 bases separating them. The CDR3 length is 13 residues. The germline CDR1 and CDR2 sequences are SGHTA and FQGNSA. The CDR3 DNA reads TGTGCCAGCAGCTTAAAGGGGGGGAATACGCAGTATTTT. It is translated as CASSLKGGNTQYF.

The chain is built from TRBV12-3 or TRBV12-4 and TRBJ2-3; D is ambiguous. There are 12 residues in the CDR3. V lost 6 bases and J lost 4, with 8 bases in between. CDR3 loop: CASRYNPDTQYF. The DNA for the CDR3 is TGTGCCAGCAGATATAACCCAGATACGCAGTATTTT.

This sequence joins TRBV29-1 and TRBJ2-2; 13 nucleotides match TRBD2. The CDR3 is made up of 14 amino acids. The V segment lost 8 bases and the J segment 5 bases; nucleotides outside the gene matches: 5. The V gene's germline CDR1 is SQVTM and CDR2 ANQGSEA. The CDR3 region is CSLGLAGDTGELFF. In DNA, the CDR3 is TGCAGCTTAGGACTAGCGGGGGATACCGGGGAGCTGTTTTTT.

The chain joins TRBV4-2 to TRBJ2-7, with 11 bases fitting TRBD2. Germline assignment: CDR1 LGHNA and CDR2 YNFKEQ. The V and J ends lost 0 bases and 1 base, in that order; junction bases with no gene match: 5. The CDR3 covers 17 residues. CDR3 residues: CASSQELAGVQSYEQYF. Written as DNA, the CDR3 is TGTGCCAGCAGCCAAGAACTAGCGGGGGTTCAATCCTACGAGCAGTACTTC.

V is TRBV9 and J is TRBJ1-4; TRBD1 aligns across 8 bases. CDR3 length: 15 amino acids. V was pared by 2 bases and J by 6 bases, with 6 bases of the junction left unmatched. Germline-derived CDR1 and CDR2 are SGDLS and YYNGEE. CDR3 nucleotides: TGTGCCAGCAGCGTGGGCAGGGGGCGTGATGAAAAACTGTTTTTT. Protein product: CASSVGRGRDEKLFF.